What follows are 15 T cell receptor beta chains derived from one specimen sequenced in a study of post-analysis software for immune sequencing data. Researchers reported that TCR beta cDNA libraries carried unique molecular identifiers. MiXCR was run by TCRdb on the PCR reads, yielding one entry per CDR3 protein. The profile shows about 800,000 distinct CDR3 sequences, less than 35% of them singletons. These receptors lack a known antigen. Study-level findings and limits: A handful of TRBV segments, including TRBV5-6, TRBV5-1 and TRBV20-1, were more frequent in patients than controls.

Sequenced input: blood. The receptors derive from a girl between 5 and 17 years old with multiple sclerosis.

This clonotype was observed a few times. This chain joins TRBV2 and TRBJ1-4; D unresolved. The germline CDR1 and CDR2 sequences are SNHLY and FYNNEI. The CDR3 length is 15 residues. The V and J ends lost 4 bases and 0 bases respectively, with 9 bases between them. The DNA of the CDR3 is TGTGCCAGCAGTGTCAGGACTGCAACTAATGAAAAACTGTTTTTT. Translating it yields CASSVRTATNEKLFF.

The chain has TRBV28 and TRBJ1-2, with no clear D. V was pared by 7 bases and J by 2 bases, with 14 bases between. This CDR3 spans 14 amino acids. Germline CDR1 and CDR2: MDHEN and SYDVKM. CDR3 nucleotides: TGTGCCAGCACCCTCTTCAATGGGAACTATGGCTACACCTTC. It specifies CASTLFNGNYGYTF.

The chain couples TRBV21-1 to TRBJ1-2; the table's D call, TRBD1, has no DNA check behind it. TRBV21-1 is flagged as a pseudogene. The CDR3 spans 15 residues. CDR3 in amino acids: CASSNAGTGFYGYTF. CDR3 coding DNA: TGTGCCAGCAGCAACGCCGGGACAGGGTTCTATGGCTACACCTTC.

The gene calls are TRBV20-1 and TRBJ2-1; D might be TRBD2 (6 bases). The CDR3 has 15 residues. CDR1 and CDR2 from the germline V gene are DFQATT and SNEGSKA (reference sequence). With 4 bases removed from V and 3 bases from J, the gap between germline ends came to 16 bases. The CDR3: CSAIPPPGVYNEQFF. CDR3 nucleotide sequence: TGCAGTGCTATCCCCCCTCCGGGGGTCTACAATGAGCAGTTCTTC.

Of note for this clonotype: A much larger clone lies one base from this, so it may be a read error. The rearrangement uses TRBV29-1 and TRBJ2-1; D remains ambiguous. The CDR3 has 13 residues. CDR1 and CDR2 (germline): SQVTM, ANQGSEA. The V gene lost 5 bases and the J gene lost 0 bases, with 8 bases spanning the gap. This CDR3 is CSVWVGSYNEQFF. CDR3 sequence (DNA): TGCAGCGTTTGGGTGGGCTCCTACAATGAGCAGTTCTTC.

This clonotype turned up a few times. This chain uses TRBV6-5 with TRBJ2-6, with no clear D. The CDR3 extends over 16 amino acids. CDR1 MNHEY and CDR2 SVGAGI come from the germline V gene. V was cut by 6 bases and J by 0 bases, with 12 bases left in between. CDR3 sequence (DNA): TGTGCCAGCAGAGGGATTTCCCTCTCTGGGGCCAACGTCCTGACTTTC. It codes for CASRGISLSGANVLTF.

This clonotype was counted only a few times. The rearrangement joins TRBV9 to TRBJ2-7, with 7 bases matching TRBD1. The germline CDR1 and CDR2 sequences are SGDLS and YYNGEE. The CDR3 runs 14 residues. After removal of 4 bases from V and 2 bases from J, the junction contained 6 bases not matched to a gene. In nucleotides, the CDR3 is TGTGCCAGCAGCCTCGGGACAGAACCCTACGAGCAGTACTTC. Its protein product is CASSLGTEPYEQYF. The complete variable domain, with remaining parts taken from reference TRBV9 and TRBJ2-7, reads DSGVTQTPKHLITATGQRVTLRCSPRSGDLSVYWYQQSLDQGLQFLIQYYNGEERAKGNILERFSAQQFPDLHSELNLSSLELGDSALYFCASSLGTEPYEQYFGPGTRLTVT.

The CDR3: CASSFGGSRYNEQFF. Here the CDR3 DNA reads TGTGCCAGCAGCTTCGGCGGGAGCAGGTACAATGAGCAGTTCTTC. The J gene is TRBJ2-1, the V gene TRBV7-2; 7 positions agree with TRBD2. V lost 3 bases and J lost 4; bases outside the gene matches: 6. Looked up from germline, CDR1 is SGHTA and CDR2 is FQGNSA. CDR3 length equals 15 residues.

This clonotype was seen ten or more times. This chain links TRBV9 with TRBJ1-1, with D uncertain. This CDR3 has 11 amino acids. Germline CDR1 is SGDLS and CDR2 is YYNGEE. The ends were cut back, 5 bases at V and 5 bases at J, with 7 bases in the middle. The CDR3 spells CASRRGTEAFF. The CDR3 bases are TGTGCCAGCAGGCGAGGGACTGAAGCTTTCTTT.

This clonotype was detected only a few times. This chain connects TRBV5-6 to TRBJ2-3; D call uncertain. The germline V gene has CDR1 SGHDT and CDR2 YYEEEE. V was cut by 0 bases and J by 5 bases, with 10 bases left in between. CDR3 length equals 14 residues. CDR3 coding DNA: TGTGCCAGCAGCTTGGCCTTTGCTTTAGATACGCAGTATTTT. This translates into CASSLAFALDTQYF.

This clonotype was observed a handful of times. The gene calls are TRBV10-3 and TRBJ2-5; maybe TRBD1 (6 bases). The CDR3 contains 15 residues. Trimming took off 2 bases at V and 5 bases at J, with 15 bases between the two ends. Germline V CDR1 and CDR2: ENHRY, SYGVKD. The CDR3, as DNA: TGTGCCATCAGTGAGGCAGGGGCGTTCAGGGAGACCCAGTACTTC. Translating it yields CAISEAGAFRETQYF.

The chain couples TRBV10-3 to TRBJ2-1; TRBD2 matches at 9 bases. CDR1 ENHRY and CDR2 SYGVKD come from the germline V gene. Losses at the gene ends were 3 bases for V and 6 bases for J; bases not matched to a gene: 6. The length of the CDR3 is 15 residues. CDR3: CAISDSGSYSNEQFF. The CDR3 DNA is TGTGCCATCAGTGATAGCGGGAGTTATTCCAATGAGCAGTTCTTC.

This clonotype was seen a single time. The chain has TRBV28 and TRBJ1-4; 7 nucleotides line up with TRBD1. The CDR3 contains 13 residues. The J segment lost 11 bases and the V segment lost 8 bases, leaving 11 bases of the junction unmatched. In germline, CDR1 is MDHEN, CDR2 SYDVKM. Here the CDR3 reads CASRNPGQVKLFF. The CDR3 DNA sequence: TGTGCCAGCCGAAATCCTGGACAGGTGAAACTGTTTTTT.

The chain joins TRBV5-4 to TRBJ2-5; 8 nucleotides agree with TRBD1. The CDR3 covers 14 residues. V was clipped by 3 bases and J by 5 bases; unmatched bases: 6. Germline CDR1 reads SGHNT; CDR2 reads YYREEE (reference sequence). This CDR3 reads CASSWTTGGETQYF. As DNA, the CDR3 is TGTGCCAGCAGCTGGACCACAGGGGGGGAGACCCAGTACTTC.

The rearrangement uses TRBV6-1 and TRBJ2-7; 7 positions match TRBD2. V was clipped by 4 bases and J by 0 bases; unmatched bases: 6. The CDR3 runs 15 residues. The germline CDR1 and CDR2 sequences are MNHNS and SASEGT. The CDR3 DNA reads TGTGCCAGCAGTGCCTCTAGCGGCCACTCCTACGAGCAGTACTTC. Its translation is CASSASSGHSYEQYF.